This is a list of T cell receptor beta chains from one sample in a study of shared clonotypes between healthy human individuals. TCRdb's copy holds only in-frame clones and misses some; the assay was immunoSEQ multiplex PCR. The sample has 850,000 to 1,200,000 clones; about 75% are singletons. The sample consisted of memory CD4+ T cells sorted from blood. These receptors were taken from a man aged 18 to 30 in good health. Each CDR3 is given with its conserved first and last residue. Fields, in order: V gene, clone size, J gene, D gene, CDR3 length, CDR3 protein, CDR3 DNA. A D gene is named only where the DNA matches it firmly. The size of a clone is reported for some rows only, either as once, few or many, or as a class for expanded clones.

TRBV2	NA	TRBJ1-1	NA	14	CASNVPPRDTEAFF	TGTGCCAGCAATGTCCCCCCTCGGGACACTGAAGCTTTCTTT
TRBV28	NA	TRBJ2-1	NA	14	CASSLARTYNEQFF	TGTGCCAGCAGTTTAGCCAGGACCTACAATGAGCAGTTCTTC
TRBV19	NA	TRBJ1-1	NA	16	CASSILSSLMNTEAFF	TGTGCCAGTAGTATCTTGTCCAGCTTGATGAACACTGAAGCTTTCTTT
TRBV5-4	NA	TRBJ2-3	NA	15	CASSPGRTITDTQYF	TGTGCCAGCAGCCCGGGACGGACGATCACAGATACGCAGTATTTT
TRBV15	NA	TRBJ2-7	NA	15	CATSRDYQETYEQYF	TGTGCCACCAGCAGAGACTACCAAGAGACCTACGAGCAGTACTTC
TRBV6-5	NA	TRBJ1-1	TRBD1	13	CASRGTGRSEAFF	TGTGCCAGCAGGGGGACAGGGCGATCTGAAGCTTTCTTT
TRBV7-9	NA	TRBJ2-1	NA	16	CASSALRGGGSDEQFF	TGTGCCAGCAGCGCCCTCCGAGGGGGAGGGTCCGATGAGCAGTTCTTC
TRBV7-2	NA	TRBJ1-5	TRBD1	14	CASRGQGGNQPQHF	TGTGCCAGCAGAGGACAGGGGGGCAATCAGCCCCAGCATTTT
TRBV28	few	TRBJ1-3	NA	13	CASSSSGRNTIYF	TGTGCCAGCAGTTCGTCCGGGAGAAACACCATATATTTT
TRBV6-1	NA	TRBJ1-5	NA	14	CASSAQGVAQPQHF	TGTGCCAGCAGTGCCCAGGGAGTTGCTCAGCCCCAGCATTTT
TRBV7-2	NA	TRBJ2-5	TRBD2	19	CASSLGLAGGGALGETQYF	TGTGCCAGCAGCTTAGGACTAGCGGGAGGAGGGGCGTTGGGGGAGACCCAGTACTTC
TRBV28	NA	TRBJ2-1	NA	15	CASSKGGVRDNEQFF	TGTGCCAGCAGTAAGGGGGGAGTTCGGGACAATGAGCAGTTCTTC
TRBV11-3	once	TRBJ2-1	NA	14	CASSSGRESYEQFF	TGTGCCAGCAGCTCTGGACGGGAGTCGTATGAGCAGTTCTTC
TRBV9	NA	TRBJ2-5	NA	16	CASSVGYGGGKETQYF	TGTGCCAGCAGCGTAGGGTATGGAGGGGGTAAAGAGACCCAGTACTTC
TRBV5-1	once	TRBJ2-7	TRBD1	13	CASSRTGVYEQYF	TGCGCCAGCAGCCGGACAGGGGTCTACGAGCAGTACTTC
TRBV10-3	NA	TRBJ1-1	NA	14	CAISESQGKTEAFF	TGTGCCATCAGTGAGTCTCAGGGGAAGACTGAAGCTTTCTTT
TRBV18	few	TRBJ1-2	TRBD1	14	CASSSGQGTYGYTF	TGTGCCAGCTCATCCGGACAGGGTACTTATGGCTACACCTTC
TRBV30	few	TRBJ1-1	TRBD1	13	CAWSGQGLTEAFF	TGTGCCTGGAGTGGACAGGGACTTACTGAAGCTTTCTTT
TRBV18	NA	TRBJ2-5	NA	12	CASSPTRETQYF	TGTGCCAGCTCACCAACCCGAGAGACCCAGTACTTC
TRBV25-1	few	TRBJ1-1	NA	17	CASSEYLSPRPNTEAFF	TGTGCCAGCAGTGAATATTTAAGTCCGCGGCCGAACACTGAAGCTTTCTTT
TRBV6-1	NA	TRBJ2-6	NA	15	CASSDAGLGANVLTF	TGTGCCAGCAGTGACGCAGGGCTTGGGGCCAACGTCCTGACTTTC
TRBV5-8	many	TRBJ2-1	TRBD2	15	CASSLASSGYNEQFF	TGTGCCAGCAGCTTGGCTTCTAGCGGCTACAATGAGCAGTTCTTC
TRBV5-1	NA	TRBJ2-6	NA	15	CASSFPRSGANVLTF	TGCGCCAGCAGCTTTCCTCGCTCTGGGGCCAACGTCCTGACTTTC
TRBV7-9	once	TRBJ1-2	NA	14	CASSPTTGNYGYTF	TGTGCCAGCAGCCCTACTACAGGGAACTATGGCTACACCTTC